The clone carrying this T cell receptor beta chain appeared many times. Its antigen is unknown. TCRbeta library preparation incorporated unique molecular identifiers. TCRdb itself ran the PCR reads through MiXCR, one entry per CDR3 protein. There are some 200,000 distinct CDR3 sequences in the sample; about 6% occur only once, and around 4.3% lies in the top ten. Trimming cost V 5 bases and J 8 bases, with 19 bases left between them. The germline gives CDR1 SEHNR, CDR2 FQNEAQ (reference sequence). This CDR3 contains 15 residues. The data originate from a study of T-cell reconstitution after alpha-beta-depleted transplantation in children. The study, taken as a whole, reports: The high TCRbeta diversity at day 60 in some patients came from surviving recipient T cells and thymic progenitors. Several hundred graft clones that had expanded were reportedly the source of alpha-beta T cells about two months after transplant. T-cell counts and diversity at one year post-transplant came mainly from newly produced T cells.

This chain uses TRBV7-9 with TRBJ2-1; possible D gene TRBD1, 5 bases. This sample comprised PBMCs, obtained before TCRalphabeta/CD19-depleted stem cell transplant. The receptor comes from a girl in the first two years of life with combined immunodeficiency, due to receive a stem cell transplant. CDR3 coding DNA: TGTGCCAGCAGCCCACGTCTAAAGGGGCAGGATGAGCAGTTCTTC. This codes for CASSPRLKGQDEQFF.